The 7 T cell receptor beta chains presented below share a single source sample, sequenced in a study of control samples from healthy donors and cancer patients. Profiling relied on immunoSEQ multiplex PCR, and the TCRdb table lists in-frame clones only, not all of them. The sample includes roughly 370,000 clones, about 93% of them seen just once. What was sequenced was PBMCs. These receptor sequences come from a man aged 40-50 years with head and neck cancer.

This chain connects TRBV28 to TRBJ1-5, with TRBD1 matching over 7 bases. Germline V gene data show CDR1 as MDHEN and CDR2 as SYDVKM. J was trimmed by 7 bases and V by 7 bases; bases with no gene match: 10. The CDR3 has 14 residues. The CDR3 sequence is CASIATGREQPQHF. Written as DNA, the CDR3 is TGTGCCAGCATCGCGACAGGGAGGGAACAGCCCCAGCATTTT.

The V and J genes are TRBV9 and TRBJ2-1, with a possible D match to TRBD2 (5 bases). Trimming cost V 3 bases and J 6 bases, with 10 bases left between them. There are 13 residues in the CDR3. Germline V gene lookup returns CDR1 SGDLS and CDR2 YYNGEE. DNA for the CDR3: TGTGCCAGCAGCGCTGGACTTCTCAATGAGCAGTTCTTC. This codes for CASSAGLLNEQFF.

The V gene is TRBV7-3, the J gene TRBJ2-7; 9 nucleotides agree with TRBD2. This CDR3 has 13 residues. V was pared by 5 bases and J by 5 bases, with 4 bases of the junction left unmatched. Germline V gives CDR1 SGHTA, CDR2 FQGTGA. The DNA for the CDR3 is TGTGCCAGCAGCAGGACTAGCGCCGACGAGCAGTACTTC. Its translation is CASSRTSADEQYF.

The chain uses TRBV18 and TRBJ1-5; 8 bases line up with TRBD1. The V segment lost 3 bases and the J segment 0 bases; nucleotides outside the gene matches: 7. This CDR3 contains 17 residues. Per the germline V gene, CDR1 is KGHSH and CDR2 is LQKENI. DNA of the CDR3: TGTGCCAGCTCACCGACAGGGGCGGTCCGTAGCAATCAGCCCCAGCATTTT. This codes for CASSPTGAVRSNQPQHF.

The CDR3 bases are TGTGCCAGCACTTACGGGGGGCTAGCGAACACCGGGGAGCTGTTTTTT. Residues: CASTYGGLANTGELFF. This rearrangement joins TRBV19 to TRBJ2-2, with a weak D call TRBD2 (7 bases). The CDR3 sequence is 16 residues long. CDR1 LNHDA and CDR2 SQIVND come from the germline V gene (reference sequence). Trimming took 9 bases from V and 0 from J, leaving 17 bases between them.

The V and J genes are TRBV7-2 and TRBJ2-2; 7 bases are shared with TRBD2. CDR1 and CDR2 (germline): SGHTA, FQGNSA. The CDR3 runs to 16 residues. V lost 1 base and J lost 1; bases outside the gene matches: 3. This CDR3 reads CASSLGGEGNTGELFF. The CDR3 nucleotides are TGTGCCAGCAGCTTAGGCGGGGAGGGGAACACCGGGGAGCTGTTTTTT.

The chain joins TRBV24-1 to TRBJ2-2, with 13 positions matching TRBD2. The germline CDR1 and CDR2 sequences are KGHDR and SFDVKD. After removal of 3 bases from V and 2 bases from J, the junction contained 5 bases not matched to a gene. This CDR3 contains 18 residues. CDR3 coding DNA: TGTGCCACCAGTGATCCGGGACTAGCGGGACTCAACACCGGGGAGCTGTTTTTT. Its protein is CATSDPGLAGLNTGELFF.